This T cell receptor beta chain appears in the sequencing data of a study of cytomegalovirus exposure and HLA in healthy donors. Regarding the study as a whole: V- and J-gene trimming in TCR beta was tied to a missense DCLRE1C variant by an analysis performed later.

At the time of sampling, donors were nominally healthy, though unrecorded immune exposures were likely. Note on this clone: Its cognate antigen is unknown. At one boundary the junction diverges from the germline segment, which might be a read error.

The CDR3 sequence is 12 residues long. Germline V gene data show CDR1 as SEHNR and CDR2 as FQNEAQ (reference sequence). With 60 Vbeta and 13 Jbeta primers, the PCR was carried out. Some clones are missing from TCRdb's copy, which holds only in-frame ones; the method was immunoSEQ multiplex PCR. Among about 180,000 clones, 55% to 75% were seen once, and the ten largest hold about 2.5%. This receptor was taken from a human donor in good health. Sequencing input: PBMCs. The rearrangement joins TRBV7-9 to TRBJ2-5; D uncertain. The CDR3 reads CSSSSLSETQYF. The DNA for the CDR3 is TGTTCCAGCAGCTCCCTGAGTGAGACCCAGTACTTC.